The clone carrying this TCR beta chain has a handful of counts. This specimen belongs to a study of blood T cell repertoires in COVID-19. Study details: Samples taken during acute and convalescent COVID-19 were collected in the United States, Italy and Spain. Sources were T cells, B-cell-depleted T cells, or PBMCs; the material itself was cDNA or gDNA.

In the original analysis: Estimation of nucleated cell counts relied on the amplification of reference gene primers. Measured with immunoSEQ multiplex PCR; TCRdb has only the in-frame clones, and not every one. D and trimming come from the DNA, and the V and J calls and clone size come from that table. Of tens of thousands of clones detected, roughly 82% appear once; the ten largest clones hold 22%. V dropped 0 bases and J dropped 7 bases, with 18 bases sitting between them. CDR3 length: 16 residues. From germline, CDR1 is LGHNA and CDR2 YNFKEQ. The TCR was taken from a woman between 55 and 75 years old with acute or convalescent COVID-19. This chain connects TRBV4-2 to TRBJ1-2; perhaps TRBD1 as D (5 bases). The sequencing sample was made of peripheral blood. CDR3 DNA: TGTGCCAGCAGCCAAGACCTCGGGACTATAAGGTCTGGCTACACCTTC. Translated, it gives CASSQDLGTIRSGYTF.